Listed here are 29 T cell receptor beta chains from one sample, sequenced in a study of blood T cell repertoires in COVID-19. Data came from immunoSEQ multiplex PCR; TCRdb stores just in-frame clones and leaves some out. The table has hundreds of thousands of clones, roughly 90% seen once. Sequencing was done on a sample of peripheral blood. These receptors were taken from a woman aged 25-40 years with active or convalescent COVID-19.

The genes are TRBV5-4 and TRBJ1-5; D is perhaps TRBD1 (6 bases). The CDR3 spans 14 residues. The V gene's germline CDR1 is SGHNT and CDR2 YYREEE (reference sequence). The V and J ends lost 2 bases and 7 bases respectively, with 13 bases between them. CDR3 coding DNA: TGTGCCAGCAGCTTAGCAGGGGCTGGGCAGCCCCAGCATTTT. It translates to CASSLAGAGQPQHF.

This clone was seen once. This chain uses TRBV7-9 with TRBJ2-7, with D unclear. V was clipped by 1 base and J by 2 bases, with 9 bases between them. The CDR3 has 14 residues. Per germline, CDR1 SEHNR and CDR2 FQNEAQ (reference sequence). CDR3 bases: TGTGCCAGCAGCTTAGGTTTGCGGCCCTACGAGCAGTACTTC. This gives the protein CASSLGLRPYEQYF.

The chain joins TRBV10-1 to TRBJ2-1; 12 nucleotides match TRBD2. Trimming took 7 bases from V and 16 from J; bases not matched to a gene: 11. The CDR3 is 13 residues long. The germline V gene has CDR1 WNHNN and CDR2 SYGVQD (reference sequence). CDR3 sequence: CASTQGLAGSYFF. CDR3 bases: TGCGCCAGCACCCAGGGACTAGCGGGTTCCTACTTCTTC.

The chain joins TRBV24-1 to TRBJ2-5, with 8 bases identical to TRBD1. Germline V lookup: CDR1 KGHDR, CDR2 SFDVKD. The CDR3 covers 21 residues. V shed 1 base and J 5 bases; nucleotides not matched to a gene: 23. The CDR3 here is CATSDFPKPYQTGVVMETQYF. For the CDR3, the DNA is TGTGCCACCAGTGATTTCCCGAAACCTTACCAGACAGGGGTGGTTATGGAGACCCAGTACTTC.

The rearrangement joins TRBV19 to TRBJ1-1; no clear D gene. The CDR3 totals 13 residues. From germline, CDR1 is LNHDA and CDR2 SQIVND (reference sequence). V was trimmed by 6 bases and J by 5 bases, leaving 13 bases between them. Here the CDR3 DNA reads TGTGCCAGTAGCCTTAGAGAGGGAACTGAAGCTTTCTTT. Encoded protein: CASSLREGTEAFF.

This chain uses TRBV6-5 with TRBJ2-5, with TRBD1 identical over 8 bases. Germline-derived CDR1 and CDR2 are MNHEY and SVGAGI. CDR3 size: 13 residues. Trimming at V came to 6 bases and at J to 5 bases, leaving 5 bases not matched to a gene. The CDR3 loop is CASRQGVWETQYF. The CDR3 DNA is TGTGCCAGCAGACAGGGGGTTTGGGAGACCCAGTACTTC.

The V call is TRBV7-8, the J call TRBJ1-2; 8 bases map to TRBD1. The CDR3 sequence is 15 residues long. Germline V gene lookup returns CDR1 SGHVS and CDR2 FQNEAQ. V shed 1 base and J 8 bases; nucleotides not matched to a gene: 9. The CDR3 loop is CASSLEPGGATGYTF. As DNA, the CDR3 is TGTGCCAGCAGCTTAGAGCCAGGGGGCGCGACAGGCTACACCTTC.

This clone was recorded once. This chain uses TRBV7-6 with TRBJ1-3; unclear D gene. The length of the CDR3 is 11 residues. Trimming took off 8 bases at V and 4 bases at J, with 6 bases between the two ends. In germline, CDR1 is SGHVS, CDR2 FNYEAQ. CDR3 bases: TGTGCCAGCCTCTCCGGAAACACCATATATTTT. Amino acids: CASLSGNTIYF. Full variable domain (outside the CDR3, taken from reference TRBV7-6 and TRBJ1-3): GAGVSQSPRYKVTKRGQDVALRCDPISGHVSLYWYRQALGQGPEFLTYFNYEAQQDKSGLPNDRFSAERPEGSISTLTIQRTEQRDSAMYRCASLSGNTIYFGEGSWLTVV.

V usage is TRBV3-1 (or the pseudogene TRBV3-2) and J usage is TRBJ2-2; a possible D gene is TRBD1 (8 bases). Trimming removed 3 bases at V and 6 bases at J, with 17 bases between. The germline V gene encodes CDR1 LGHDT and CDR2 YNNKEL (reference sequence). This CDR3 has 16 residues. The DNA of the CDR3 is TGTGCCAGCAGCCACAAGGACAGGGAGGGCCCCGGGGAGCTGTTTTTT. The encoded protein is CASSHKDREGPGELFF.

This chain connects TRBV4-1 to TRBJ2-7, with 7 bases that match TRBD2. This CDR3 spans 15 amino acids. V dropped 0 bases and J dropped 2; count of bases not matched to a gene: 4. Per germline, CDR1 MGHRA and CDR2 YSYEKL. CDR3 region: CASSQDPSGTYEQYF. CDR3 in DNA: TGCGCCAGCAGCCAAGATCCTAGCGGAACCTACGAGCAGTACTTC.

This sequence joins TRBV18 and TRBJ1-1, with 8 bases that match TRBD1. CDR3 length: 16 amino acids. Germline V gene data show CDR1 as KGHSH and CDR2 as LQKENI. The J segment lost 2 bases and the V segment lost 0 bases, leaving 5 bases of the junction unmatched. The CDR3 spells CASSPPNQGANTEAFF. The CDR3 DNA is TGTGCCAGCTCACCACCGAATCAGGGGGCAAACACTGAAGCTTTCTTT.

This rearrangement joins TRBV3-1 (or the pseudogene TRBV3-2) to TRBJ2-1; D might be TRBD1 (6 bases). The V and J ends lost 1 base and 9 bases respectively, with 16 bases between them. The germline V gene has CDR1 LGHDT and CDR2 YNNKEL (reference sequence). CDR3 length: 15 residues. CDR3 DNA sequence: TGTGCCAGCAGCCAAGGAGGGGGTTGGGTTAGTGAGCAGTTCTTC. Its protein is CASSQGGGWVSEQFF.

This rearrangement joins TRBV10-2 to TRBJ2-2; 14 bases are shared with TRBD2. CDR3 length: 13 amino acids. Per the germline V gene, CDR1 is WSHSY and CDR2 is SAAADI. Trimming cost V 7 bases and J 14 bases; bases outside gene matches: 6. CDR3 sequence (DNA): TGCGCCAGCACCGGGACTAGCGGGAGTGATCTGTTTTTT. Protein product: CASTGTSGSDLFF.

The chain uses TRBV27 and TRBJ1-5; D is possibly TRBD1 (5 bases). This CDR3 has 17 amino acids. Germline values: CDR1 MNHEY, CDR2 SMNVEV (reference sequence). The V and J ends lost 2 bases and 0 bases respectively, with 14 bases between them. The CDR3 is CASSLDPRVYSNQPQHF. The DNA for the CDR3 is TGTGCCAGCAGTTTAGACCCCAGGGTCTATAGCAATCAGCCCCAGCATTTT.

The chain's CDR3 is CASSRQRTGPSQRVEQYF. In nucleotides, the CDR3 is TGTGCCAGCAGCCGTCAGAGGACAGGGCCCTCGCAAAGAGTCGAGCAGTACTTC. The chain uses TRBV7-9 and TRBJ2-7; 8 bases line up with TRBD1. Losses at the gene ends were 5 bases for V and 6 bases for J; bases not matched to a gene: 21. Germline V gives CDR1 SEHNR, CDR2 FQNEAQ (reference sequence). The CDR3 sequence is 18 residues long.

V gene TRBV7-8 combines with J gene TRBJ2-7; 16 bases are a match to TRBD2. This CDR3 comprises 16 residues. Losses at the gene ends were 5 bases for V and 2 bases for J; bases not matched to a gene: 3. Germline assignment: CDR1 SGHVS and CDR2 FQNEAQ. The CDR3 region is CASSEGTSGRAYEQYF. The CDR3 region has the DNA TGTGCCAGCAGCGAAGGGACTAGCGGGAGGGCCTACGAGCAGTACTTC.

The rearrangement links TRBV4-1 to TRBJ2-2; 9 bases are a match to TRBD1. V shed 2 bases and J 1 base; nucleotides not matched to a gene: 2. The CDR3 is 16 residues long. Germline V gene lookup returns CDR1 MGHRA and CDR2 YSYEKL. CDR3 bases: TGCGCCAGCAGCCAACCGGACAGGGGGAACACCGGGGAGCTGTTTTTT. Its protein is CASSQPDRGNTGELFF.

CDR3 bases: TGTGCCATCAGTGAGGCCCTTCGGGGGGACAATGAGCAGTTCTTC. As protein: CAISEALRGDNEQFF. The J gene is TRBJ2-1, the V gene TRBV10-3; TRBD2 aligns across 7 bases. There are 15 residues in the CDR3. After removal of 2 bases from V and 5 bases from J, the junction contained 6 bases not matched to a gene. From germline, CDR1 is ENHRY and CDR2 SYGVKD.

V is TRBV21-1 and J is TRBJ2-5; the D call TRBD1 from the table was never checked on the DNA. TRBV21-1 is a known pseudogene. The CDR3 consists of 17 residues. Here the CDR3 DNA reads TGTGCCAGCAGCAACCACAGGGTCCCCAACCCCCAAGAGACCCAGTACTTC. Translating it yields CASSNHRVPNPQETQYF.

The J gene is TRBJ2-3, the V gene TRBV2; 10 bases map to TRBD2. The junction had 6 bases not matched to a gene; V was cut back by 0 bases and J by 3 bases. The CDR3 is made up of 17 amino acids. Germline V CDR1 and CDR2: SNHLY, FYNNEI. For the CDR3, the DNA is TGTGCCAGCAGTGAAGCTGTAGAGCGGGGGGGGACAGATACGCAGTATTTT. Its translation: CASSEAVERGGTDTQYF.

The CDR3 spells CASSKFDGNTQYF. In DNA form, the CDR3 reads TGTGCCAGCAGTAAGTTCGACGGGAATACGCAGTATTTT. The chain links TRBV27 to TRBJ2-3; D perhaps matches TRBD2 (5 bases). Trimming pared 5 bases from V and 7 bases from J, leaving 13 bases between. Germline assignment: CDR1 MNHEY and CDR2 SMNVEV (reference sequence). This CDR3 region has 13 residues.

V gene TRBV6-5 combines with J gene TRBJ2-5; tentative D call: TRBD2 (6 bases). Trimming took 4 bases from V and 5 from J, leaving 14 bases between them. Germline V gene lookup returns CDR1 MNHEY and CDR2 SVGAGI. CDR3 length equals 14 residues. DNA of the CDR3: TGTGCCAGCAGTTGGGACCCTGGGGGGGAGACCCAGTACTTC. It specifies CASSWDPGGETQYF.

V gene TRBV3-1 (or the pseudogene TRBV3-2) combines with J gene TRBJ1-1; 10 bases match TRBD1. CDR1 LGHDT and CDR2 YNNKEL come from the germline V gene (reference sequence). The CDR3 has 12 amino acids. Trimming cost V 1 base and J 10 bases; bases outside gene matches: 0. The CDR3 DNA is TGTGCCAGCAGCCAAGGGGACAGGGGAGCTTTCTTT. The encoded protein is CASSQGDRGAFF.

The genes are TRBV19 and TRBJ1-2; TRBD1 might be the D (5 bases). Deletions cut 4 bases from V and 13 bases from J, with 16 bases between. The CDR3 is 12 residues long. CDR1 is LNHDA and CDR2 is SQIVND in the germline V gene (reference sequence). The CDR3 region is CASSNRAGPATF. The CDR3 DNA reads as TGTGCCAGTAGTAATCGGGCAGGGCCTGCCACCTTC.

The table lists this clone with a count of one. This chain joins TRBV7-2 and TRBJ1-2, with D possibly being TRBD1 (6 bases). CDR3 size: 17 residues. The V and J ends lost 4 bases and 1 base respectively, with 19 bases between them. CDR1 and CDR2 (germline): SGHTA, FQGNSA. The CDR3 sequence: CASSSLDKGVVNYGYTF. For the CDR3, the DNA is TGTGCCAGCAGCTCTCTTGACAAGGGGGTCGTTAACTATGGCTACACCTTC.

This chain uses TRBV19 with TRBJ1-4; unclear D gene. Germline V lookup: CDR1 LNHDA, CDR2 SQIVND (reference sequence). This CDR3 is 15 amino acids long. V shed 5 bases and J shed 0 bases, with 10 bases lying between them. The CDR3 protein is CASSVDFATNEKLFF. In nucleotides, the CDR3 is TGTGCCAGTAGTGTTGACTTTGCAACTAATGAAAAACTGTTTTTT.

This clone is a singleton in its sample. The chain couples TRBV5-6 to TRBJ2-2; 8 bases are shared with TRBD1. V shed 6 bases, J shed 5 bases, and the junction held 9 bases outside the gene matches. CDR3 length: 15 residues. Germline V gene sequence: CDR1 SGHDT, CDR2 YYEEEE. In nucleotides, the CDR3 is TGTGCCAGCACCCAGACGGACAGGGATACCGGGGAGCTGTTTTTT. Encoded protein: CASTQTDRDTGELFF.

The chain couples TRBV4-2 to TRBJ1-3; D is unresolved. Looked up from germline, CDR1 is LGHNA and CDR2 is YNFKEQ. Trimming stripped 9 bases from V and 0 bases from J, with 15 bases between. This CDR3 has 15 residues. The CDR3 region has the DNA TGTGCCAGGAAAAAGCGGACCCTCTCTGGAAACACCATATATTTT. Encoded protein: CARKKRTLSGNTIYF.

This chain connects TRBV13 to TRBJ1-6; the D is unclear. V lost 0 bases, J lost 4 bases, and 7 bases lay in between. The length of the CDR3 is 15 residues. Germline V gives CDR1 PRHDT, CDR2 FYEKMQ (reference sequence). The CDR3 bases are TGTGCCAGCAGCTTAGGGGCAGTATATAATTCACCCCTCCACTTT. Protein sequence: CASSLGAVYNSPLHF.